A single sample is the source of the 23 T cell receptor beta chains below, sequenced in a study of blood T cell repertoires in COVID-19. Produced via immunoSEQ multiplex PCR; TCRdb's table is partial and in-frame only. The data contain 100,000 to 120,000 clones, 85% of them singletons. The sample comprised peripheral blood. The receptors here all came from an older woman with COVID-19, enrolled during active disease.

This clone turned up a few times. The chain recombines TRBV11-2 with TRBJ2-1, with D possibly TRBD2 on 7 matching bases. The CDR3 runs 14 residues. Germline V gives CDR1 SGHAT, CDR2 FQNNGV. Deletions cut 1 base from V and 13 bases from J, with 17 bases between. CDR3 sequence reads: CASSLGGGPDTQFF. The CDR3 bases are TGTGCCAGCAGCTTAGGGGGGGGGCCGGACACCCAGTTCTTC.

CDR3 bases: TGTGCCAGCAGCGTAGCTGTAGGCGGGGAGCAGTTCTTC. This translates into CASSVAVGGEQFF. J is TRBJ2-1 and V is TRBV9, with D possibly matching TRBD2 (5 bases). V was clipped by 0 bases and J by 10 bases, with 11 bases between them. This CDR3 spans 13 amino acids. From germline, CDR1 is SGDLS and CDR2 YYNGEE.

J is TRBJ2-7 and V is TRBV24-1; tentatively, D is TRBD1 (5 bases). Germline V gene data show CDR1 as KGHDR and CDR2 as SFDVKD. This CDR3 comprises 15 residues. Deletions cut 0 bases from V and 5 bases from J, with 13 bases between. This CDR3 reads CATSDLRQGRDEQYF. CDR3 sequence (DNA): TGTGCCACCAGTGATTTGAGGCAGGGAAGGGACGAGCAGTACTTC.

This rearrangement joins TRBV2 to TRBJ1-1; no reliable D call. V dropped 7 bases and J dropped 6 bases, with 15 bases sitting between them. The CDR3 covers 13 residues. Germline V lookup: CDR1 SNHLY, CDR2 FYNNEI. The CDR3 nucleotides are TGTGCCAGCAACTACGGGGAGGGATCTGAAGCTTTCTTT. Translation: CASNYGEGSEAFF.

V gene TRBV6-5 combines with J gene TRBJ2-4; TRBD1 matches 7 bases. V dropped 2 bases and J dropped 8; count of bases not matched to a gene: 3. The CDR3 extends over 13 amino acids. Germline values: CDR1 MNHEY, CDR2 SVGAGI. The CDR3 here is CASSYGGQYIQYF. CDR3 sequence (DNA): TGTGCCAGCAGTTACGGGGGACAGTACATTCAGTACTTC.

The rearrangement uses TRBV5-1 and TRBJ2-7; 7 nucleotides align to TRBD1. Germline trimming cut 4 bases from V and 6 bases from J; bases unmatched to any gene: 4. This CDR3 contains 12 residues. The germline gives CDR1 SGHRS, CDR2 YFSETQ. As DNA, the CDR3 is TGCGCCAGCAGCCCAGGGACAGTCGAGCAGTACTTC. Protein sequence: CASSPGTVEQYF. Complete variable domain (other parts from reference TRBV5-1 and TRBJ2-7): KAGVTQTPRYLIKTRGQQVTLSCSPISGHRSVSWYQQTPGQGLQFLFEYFSETQRNKGNFPGRFSGRQFSNSRSEMNVSTLELGDSALYLCASSPGTVEQYFGPGTRLTVT.

The chain couples TRBV20-1 to TRBJ2-1; TRBD2 is a possible D gene (5 bases). V dropped 6 bases and J dropped 13 bases, with 13 bases sitting between them. CDR1 is DFQATT and CDR2 is SNEGSKA in the germline V gene (reference sequence). The CDR3 loop spans 10 amino acids. The DNA for the CDR3 is TGCAGTGCGGAGGCGGGCCGTCAGTTCTTC. It specifies CSAEAGRQFF.

The chain has TRBV10-3 and TRBJ1-2, with TRBD1 matching over 9 bases. V lost 5 bases, J lost 2 bases, and 3 bases stayed unmatched. Germline lookup yields CDR1 ENHRY and CDR2 SYGVKD. The CDR3 length is 14 residues. In nucleotides, the CDR3 is TGTGCCATCAGTTCGACAGGGGGAAACTATGGCTACACCTTC. This encodes CAISSTGGNYGYTF.

V and J are TRBV14 and TRBJ2-1; TRBD2 matches 8 bases. The CDR3 covers 16 residues. Trimming at V came to 0 bases and at J to 2 bases, leaving 3 bases not matched to a gene. Germline CDR1 SGHDN, CDR2 FVKESK. CDR3 in DNA: TGTGCCAGCAGCCAAGAAGCGGGGGTTCCCTACAATGAGCAGTTCTTC. Translated, it gives CASSQEAGVPYNEQFF.

The genes are TRBV5-1 and TRBJ2-5; maybe TRBD1 (6 bases). V lost 6 bases to trimming and J lost 5 bases, with 23 bases between them. The CDR3 is 16 residues long. Germline V CDR1 and CDR2: SGHRS, YFSETQ. CDR3 residues: CASTPGTITSSETQYF. CDR3 DNA: TGCGCCAGCACTCCGGGGACAATCACGTCGTCGGAGACCCAGTACTTC.

J is TRBJ1-2 and V is TRBV5-1, with unresolved D. Trimming left V 4 bases short and J 2 bases short, with 15 bases between. This CDR3 has 15 residues. CDR1 is SGHRS and CDR2 is YFSETQ in the germline V gene. The CDR3 loop is CASSPSDGVNYGYTF. Written as DNA, the CDR3 is TGCGCCAGCAGCCCATCCGACGGAGTCAACTATGGCTACACCTTC.

The CDR3 coding sequence is TGTGCCACCAGTGATTCCGGCGGGGGGGGCCTTGGGACAGATACGCAGTATTTT. This encodes CATSDSGGGGLGTDTQYF. The rearrangement links TRBV24-1 to TRBJ2-3; TRBD2 aligns across 9 bases. Unmatched junction bases numbered 11, after V lost 2 bases and J lost 3 bases. In germline, CDR1 is KGHDR, CDR2 SFDVKD. There are 18 residues in the CDR3.

The chain joins TRBV5-1 to TRBJ2-5, with a tentative D call TRBD2 (6 bases). This CDR3 is 15 amino acids long. Germline CDR1 SGHRS, CDR2 YFSETQ. V lost 3 bases, J lost 1 base, and 13 bases lay in between. CDR3 loop: CASSSSGTVQETQYF. In DNA, the CDR3 is TGCGCCAGCAGCTCCTCTGGGACTGTCCAAGAGACCCAGTACTTC.

J is TRBJ1-1 and V is TRBV18, with TRBD1 matching over 7 bases. In germline, CDR1 is KGHSH, CDR2 LQKENI. The CDR3 consists of 16 residues. The ends lost 6 bases at V and 0 bases at J; junction bases unmatched: 10. The CDR3 loop reads CASSQSRGRMNTEAFF. The CDR3 DNA is TGTGCCAGCTCCCAATCAAGGGGGCGAATGAACACTGAAGCTTTCTTT.

This sequence joins TRBV11-2 and TRBJ2-3; 8 bases are a match to TRBD2. CDR3 length equals 14 residues. CDR1 is SGHAT, CDR2 FQNNGV, per germline. The V segment lost 2 bases and the J segment 6 bases; nucleotides outside the gene matches: 4. The CDR3 protein is CASSLTGGPDTQYF. The CDR3, as DNA: TGTGCCAGCAGCTTAACGGGGGGGCCGGATACGCAGTATTTT.

The CDR3 is CASSIGPAAGTDTQYF. The CDR3 DNA sequence: TGTGCCAGTAGTATAGGACCAGCGGCGGGCACAGATACGCAGTATTTT. The V call is TRBV19, the J call TRBJ2-3; D is perhaps TRBD2 (5 bases). V lost 1 base to trimming and J lost 1 base, with 12 bases between them. The germline CDR1 and CDR2 sequences are LNHDA and SQIVND (reference sequence). This CDR3 is built from 16 residues.

This rearrangement joins TRBV6-1 to TRBJ1-4; D is unclear. Trimming took 3 bases from V and 8 from J, leaving 16 bases between them. Germline V gene lookup returns CDR1 MNHNS and CDR2 SASEGT. There are 15 residues in the CDR3. The DNA of the CDR3 is TGTGCCAGCAGTGAGTTTTCCGGGTTTGGGGAAAAACTGTTTTTT. Its translation: CASSEFSGFGEKLFF.

In DNA, the CDR3 is TGTGCCAGCAGCCCGCGGACAGGTTACGGGAACTATGGCTACACCTTC. As protein: CASSPRTGYGNYGYTF. The chain is built from TRBV5-6 and TRBJ1-2, with TRBD1 matching over 7 bases. The CDR3 extends over 16 amino acids. V was pared by 4 bases and J by 2 bases, with 11 bases of the junction left unmatched. CDR1 and CDR2 from the germline V gene are SGHDT and YYEEEE.

CDR3 protein: CASTPSAQGHGYTF. In nucleotides, the CDR3 is TGTGCCAGCACCCCCTCAGCCCAGGGGCATGGCTACACCTTC. The chain carries TRBV28 and TRBJ1-2; maybe TRBD1 (6 bases). The CDR3 is made up of 14 amino acids. Germline lookup yields CDR1 MDHEN and CDR2 SYDVKM. The V gene lost 7 bases and the J gene lost 6 bases, with 18 bases spanning the gap.

The chain combines TRBV2 with TRBJ2-7; the D gene is possibly TRBD1 (6 bases). CDR3 size: 16 residues. V was shortened by 3 bases and J by 3 bases, with 18 bases between the two germline ends. CDR1 and CDR2 (germline): SNHLY, FYNNEI. For the CDR3, the DNA is TGTGCCAGCAGTGATCAGACCTTGGGACACTACTACGAGCAGTACTTC. This gives the protein CASSDQTLGHYYEQYF.

The J gene is TRBJ1-2, the V gene TRBV19; D not certain. Germline assignment: CDR1 LNHDA and CDR2 SQIVND (reference sequence). The ends were cut back, 8 bases at V and 5 bases at J, with 21 bases in the middle. This CDR3 comprises 15 residues. Written as DNA, the CDR3 is TGTGCCAGTTCACCTGCACCCGGGTACGTTTATGGCTACACCTTC. It specifies CASSPAPGYVYGYTF.

This clone was observed a few times. The chain is built from TRBV7-8 and TRBJ1-2; 11 bases are shared with TRBD1. This CDR3 has 15 residues. From germline, CDR1 is SGHVS and CDR2 FQNEAQ. The ends lost 4 bases at V and 9 bases at J; junction bases unmatched: 10. The CDR3 loop reads CASSSPTGTGGRYTF. The CDR3 DNA is TGTGCCAGCAGCTCCCCGACCGGGACAGGGGGTCGCTACACCTTC.

CDR3 sequence: CASSPGQEYSNQPQHF. In DNA, the CDR3 is TGCGCCAGCAGCCCCGGACAGGAATATAGCAATCAGCCCCAGCATTTT. The chain combines TRBV5-1 with TRBJ1-5; TRBD1 matches at 7 bases. Germline V gene lookup returns CDR1 SGHRS and CDR2 YFSETQ. V lost 4 bases to trimming and J lost 0 bases; unmatched junction nucleotides: 7. The CDR3 length is 16 residues.